This T cell receptor (beta chain) was identified in a study of T cells in pancreatic ductal adenocarcinoma. The selected patients with pancreatic ductal adenocarcinoma had surgery but no neoadjuvant therapy. CDR3 length: 14 amino acids. In germline, CDR1 is MNHEY, CDR2 SVGAGI. Germline trimming cut 7 bases from V and 5 bases from J; bases unmatched to any gene: 9. Some clones are missing from TCRdb's copy, which holds only in-frame ones; the method was immunoSEQ multiplex PCR. Among over 90,000 clones listed, over 90% were seen once. This rearrangement joins TRBV6-5 to TRBJ2-5, with 8 bases identical to TRBD1. The specimen sequenced was PBMCs. This sequence was found in a human donor with pancreatic ductal adenocarcinoma. CDR3 bases: TGTGCCAGCACCGCACAACAGGGGGTGGAGACCCAGTACTTC. This codes for CASTAQQGVETQYF.